A selection of T cell receptor beta chains follows, all from one sample in a study of CD8 T cells in ankylosing spondylitis. Via MiXCR, TCRdb re-called the 5' RACE reads, giving one row per CDR3 protein. The repertoire has 150,000 to 200,000 distinct CDR3 sequences, about 13% of them found once; the top ten carry more than 15%. Source material: blood, either unsorted or a sorted T cell fraction (not recorded which). The receptors were sampled from a male donor with ankylosing spondylitis or in good health (not recorded which). Each CDR3 is given with its conserved first and last residue. Each record gives: D gene, V gene, clone size, J gene, CDR3 protein, CDR3 DNA. A D gene is named only where the DNA matches it firmly. Expanded clones get a size class; other rows say once, few or many, or leave the size out.

NA	TRBV6-4	NA	TRBJ1-1	CASSAREAFF	TGTGCCAGCAGTGCTCGAGAAGCTTTCTTT
TRBD2	TRBV7-2	NA	TRBJ2-1	CASSIPGLAGNEQFF	TGTGCCAGCAGCATACCGGGACTAGCGGGCAATGAGCAGTTCTTC
NA	TRBV2	NA	TRBJ1-6	CASSEDSVHRVDSPLHF	TGTGCCAGCAGTGAAGACAGCGTCCATCGAGTTGATTCACCCCTCCACTTT
NA	TRBV15	few	TRBJ1-2	CATSRAMSVDYTF	TGTGCCACCAGCAGAGCCATGTCCGTGGACTACACCTTC
TRBD1	TRBV11-1	few	TRBJ2-1	CASSLGQGGSLPVYNEQFF	TGTGCCAGCAGCTTGGGACAGGGTGGATCCCTACCCGTTTACAATGAGCAGTTCTTC
TRBD1	TRBV7-9	NA	TRBJ2-7	CASSGRDRRRHEQYF	TGTGCCAGCAGCGGTAGGGACAGGCGCAGGCACGAGCAGTACTTC
NA	TRBV6-2/TRBV6-3	many	TRBJ2-2	CASSYSTVNTGELFF	TGTGCCAGCAGTTACTCGACCGTGAACACCGGGGAGCTGTTTTTT
NA	TRBV7-6	NA	TRBJ1-1	CASSGPRLNTEAFF	TGTGCCAGCAGCGGGCCACGTCTGAACACTGAAGCTTTCTTT
NA	TRBV5-6	few	TRBJ2-1	CASTPGGVRGHEQFF	TGTGCCAGCACCCCAGGGGGGGTCCGGGGGCATGAGCAGTTCTTC
NA	TRBV7-9	NA	TRBJ2-5	CASSSAQGIEETQYF	TGTGCCAGCAGCTCCGCCCAGGGGATAGAAGAGACCCAGTACTTC
NA	TRBV20-1	few	TRBJ2-2	CSARGVPGLRSTAGELFF	TGCAGTGCTAGAGGGGTGCCGGGACTCCGCTCAACTGCTGGGGAGCTGTTTTTT
TRBD2	TRBV13	NA	TRBJ2-3	CASSSSAGLAGGTDTQYF	TGTGCCAGCAGCTCGTCGGCGGGGCTAGCGGGAGGAACAGATACGCAGTATTTT
NA	TRBV10-2	NA	TRBJ2-3	CATRGLDIFSTDTQYF	TGCGCCACCCGGGGACTTGACATCTTTAGCACAGATACGCAGTATTTT
NA	TRBV6-2/TRBV6-3	NA	TRBJ1-1	CASSNLRAPERGAFF	TGTGCCAGCAGCAACCTCCGGGCCCCCGAACGTGGAGCTTTCTTT
TRBD1	TRBV6-1	NA	TRBJ1-1	CASSTLGTGPMNTEAFF	TGTGCCAGCAGTACCCTTGGGACAGGGCCCATGAACACTGAAGCTTTCTTT
NA	TRBV11-1	few	TRBJ2-6	CASSLPGAASGFGANVLTF	TGTGCCAGCAGCTTACCGGGGGCAGCCTCCGGGTTTGGGGCCAACGTCCTGACTTTC
NA	TRBV2	NA	TRBJ2-5	CASSASRTARETQYF	TGTGCCAGCAGTGCTTCCAGGACAGCGCGAGAGACCCAGTACTTC
NA	TRBV4-1	many	TRBJ1-5	CASSQATGNQPQHF	TGCGCCAGCAGCCAAGCCACGGGCAATCAGCCCCAGCATTTT
NA	TRBV6-5	few	TRBJ2-7	CASSYSWGGNNEQYF	TGTGCCAGCAGTTACTCGTGGGGAGGAAACAACGAGCAGTACTTC
TRBD1	TRBV14	few	TRBJ1-1	CASSARDRNTEAFF	TGTGCCAGCAGCGCCCGGGACAGGAACACTGAAGCTTTCTTT
NA	TRBV7-9	few	TRBJ2-2	CASSLWGATQGELFF	TGTGCCAGCAGCCTTTGGGGCGCTACCCAAGGGGAGCTGTTTTTT
NA	TRBV30	NA	TRBJ2-7	CAWSVFRGAYEQYF	TGTGCCTGGAGTGTTTTCAGGGGGGCCTACGAGCAGTACTTC
NA	TRBV6-2/TRBV6-3	NA	TRBJ2-7	CASSWPSDSFYSYEQYF	TGTGCCAGCAGCTGGCCCTCGGACAGTTTTTACTCCTACGAGCAGTACTTC
NA	TRBV5-1	few	TRBJ1-2	CASSLGEDNYGYTF	TGCGCCAGCAGCTTGGGGGAGGATAACTATGGCTACACCTTC
NA	TRBV30	few	TRBJ2-7	CAWSTLRALVRGYEQYF	TGTGCCTGGAGTACACTCCGGGCCTTGGTACGGGGCTACGAGCAGTACTTC
TRBD2	TRBV5-1	many	TRBJ2-4	CASSWAPSGGTANIQYF	TGCGCCAGCAGCTGGGCCCCTAGCGGGGGGACCGCAAACATTCAGTACTTC
NA	TRBV20-1	few	TRBJ2-5	CSAAGTKGETQYF	TGCAGTGCTGCCGGGACCAAGGGAGAGACCCAGTACTTC
NA	TRBV28	few	TRBJ2-7	CASRPQGTLYEQYF	TGTGCCAGCAGACCCCAGGGGACCCTCTACGAGCAGTACTTC
NA	TRBV14	NA	TRBJ2-2	CASSQDTWGRNTGELFF	TGTGCCAGCAGCCAAGATACGTGGGGGCGGAACACCGGGGAGCTGTTTTTT
TRBD1	TRBV16	few	TRBJ1-2	CASSPDRGYNYGYTF	TGTGCCAGCAGTCCCGACAGGGGCTATAACTATGGCTACACCTTC
NA	TRBV6-2/TRBV6-3	few	TRBJ1-1	CASSLTGRNTEAFF	TGTGCCAGCAGCCTCACGGGTAGGAACACTGAAGCTTTCTTT
TRBD1	TRBV10-3	few	TRBJ1-2	CAISESQEGAYGYTF	TGTGCCATCAGTGAATCGCAGGAGGGGGCTTATGGCTACACCTTC
NA	TRBV11-2	NA	TRBJ2-1	CASSPLPGVSYNEQFF	TGTGCCAGCAGTCCCCTCCCGGGGGTTTCCTACAATGAGCAGTTCTTC
NA	TRBV27	NA	TRBJ2-7	CASSTQGVEQYF	TGTGCCAGCAGTACACAGGGCGTGGAGCAGTACTTC
NA	TRBV3-1	many	TRBJ1-2	CASSQVTETNYGYTF	TGTGCCAGCAGCCAAGTGACAGAGACTAACTATGGCTACACCTTC
TRBD2	TRBV7-2	NA	TRBJ2-1	CASSFLAGEYNEQFF	TGTGCCAGCAGCTTTCTAGCGGGAGAGTACAATGAGCAGTTCTTC
TRBD2	TRBV20-1	NA	TRBJ2-3	CSANTRLAESTDTQYF	TGCAGTGCTAATACCCGACTAGCCGAGAGCACAGATACGCAGTATTTT